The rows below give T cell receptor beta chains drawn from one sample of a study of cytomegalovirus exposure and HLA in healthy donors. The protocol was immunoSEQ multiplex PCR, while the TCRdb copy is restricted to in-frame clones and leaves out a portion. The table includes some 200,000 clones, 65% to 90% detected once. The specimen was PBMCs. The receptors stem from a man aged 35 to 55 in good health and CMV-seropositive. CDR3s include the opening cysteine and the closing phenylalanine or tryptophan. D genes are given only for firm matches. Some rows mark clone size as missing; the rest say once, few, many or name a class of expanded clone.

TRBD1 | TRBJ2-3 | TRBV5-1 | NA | CASSVPDRVPYF | TGCGCCAGCAGCGTCCCCGACAGGGTCCCGTATTTT
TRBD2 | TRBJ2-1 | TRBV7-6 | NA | CASSLVASGGRSSYNEQFF | TGTGCCAGCAGCTTAGTGGCTAGCGGGGGCCGAAGCTCCTACAATGAGCAGTTCTTC
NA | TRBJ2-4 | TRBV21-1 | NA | CASRKRQTRGTIQYF | TGTGCCAGCAGGAAGCGACAGACGCGGGGAACCATTCAGTACTTC
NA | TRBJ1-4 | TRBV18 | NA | CASSPEIHLTNEKLFF | TGTGCCAGCTCACCCGAGATCCACCTAACTAATGAAAAACTGTTTTTT
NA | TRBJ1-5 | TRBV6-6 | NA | CASSPSGPLQPQHF | TGTGCCAGCAGCCCTTCAGGGCCACTTCAGCCCCAGCATTTT
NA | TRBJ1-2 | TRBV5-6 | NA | CASSQPVVTNYGYTF | TGTGCCAGCAGTCAACCGGTGGTTACTAACTATGGCTACACCTTC
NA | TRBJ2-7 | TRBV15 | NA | CATSQGRKDEQYF | TGTGCCACCAGTCAGGGAAGGAAGGACGAGCAGTACTTC
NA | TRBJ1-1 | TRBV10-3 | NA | CAISIMDSLNTEAFF | TGTGCCATCAGTATCATGGACAGCTTGAACACTGAAGCTTTCTTT
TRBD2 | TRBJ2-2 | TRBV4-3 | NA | CASSQDMRSGGLFF | TGCGCCAGCAGCCAAGATATGCGGAGCGGGGGGCTGTTTTTT
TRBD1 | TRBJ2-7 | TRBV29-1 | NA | CSVRQGMRPEQYF | TGCAGCGTTCGACAGGGAATGAGACCCGAGCAGTACTTC
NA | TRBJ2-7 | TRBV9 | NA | CASSVVSSSYEQYF | TGTGCCAGCAGCGTAGTGAGTAGCTCCTACGAGCAGTACTTC
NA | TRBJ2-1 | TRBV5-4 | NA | CASSLSAGPYNEQFF | TGTGCCAGCAGCTTATCGGCAGGGCCCTACAATGAGCAGTTCTTC
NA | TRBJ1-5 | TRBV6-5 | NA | CASSDPQGNQPQHF | TGTGCCAGCAGCGACCCACAGGGAAATCAGCCCCAGCATTTT
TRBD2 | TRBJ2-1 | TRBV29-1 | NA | CSVEGLAGGSYNEQFF | TGCAGCGTTGAGGGACTAGCGGGGGGCTCCTACAATGAGCAGTTCTTC
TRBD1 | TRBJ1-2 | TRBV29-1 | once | CSVQGLDGYTF | TGCAGCGTACAGGGGTTGGATGGCTACACCTTC
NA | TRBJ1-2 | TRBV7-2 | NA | CASSLTTRDYGYTF | TGTGCCAGCAGCCTCACGACTAGGGACTATGGCTACACCTTC
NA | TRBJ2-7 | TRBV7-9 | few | CASSLGRGITYEQYF | TGTGCCAGCAGCTTAGGACGGGGGATTACGTACGAGCAGTACTTC
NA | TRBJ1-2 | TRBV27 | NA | CASSRRENYGYTF | TGTGCCAGCAGTCGCAGGGAAAACTATGGCTACACCTTC
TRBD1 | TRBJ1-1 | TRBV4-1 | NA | CASSQPGTDTEAFF | TGCGCCAGCAGCCAACCCGGGACAGACACTGAAGCTTTCTTT
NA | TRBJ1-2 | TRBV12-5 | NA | CASGLVGAGYTF | TGTGCTAGTGGTTTGGTAGGGGCTGGCTACACCTTC
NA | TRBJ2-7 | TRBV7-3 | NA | CASSFLGGNYEQYF | TGTGCCAGCAGCTTTTTAGGGGGAAACTACGAGCAGTACTTC
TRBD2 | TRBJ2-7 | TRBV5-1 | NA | CASSLAPLAGGTTEQYF | TGCGCCAGCAGCTTGGCTCCCCTAGCGGGGGGGACAACCGAGCAGTACTTC
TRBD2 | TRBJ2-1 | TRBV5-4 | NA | CASSSAGGQYNEQFF | TGTGCCAGCAGCTCAGCGGGGGGGCAATACAATGAGCAGTTCTTC
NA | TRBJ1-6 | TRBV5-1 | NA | CASSLDRPGDSPLHF | TGCGCCAGCAGCTTGGACAGACCCGGTGATTCACCCCTCCACTTT
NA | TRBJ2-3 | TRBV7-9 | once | CASSAPGLSTDTQYF | TGTGCCAGCAGCGCCCCGGGACTTAGCACAGATACGCAGTATTTT
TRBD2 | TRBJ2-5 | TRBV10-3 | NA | CAIWAGGFVETQYF | TGTGCCATCTGGGCGGGGGGGTTTGTGGAGACCCAGTACTTC
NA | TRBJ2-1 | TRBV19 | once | CASGGVTLGYNEQFF | TGTGCCAGCGGGGGAGTTACTCTGGGCTACAATGAGCAGTTCTTC